Listed here is a single TCR beta chain. Its antigen is not identified. For TCR beta, cDNA was produced by 5'RACE template switching with UMIs. TCRdb reprocessed the 5' RACE reads and stores each CDR3 protein as one record, lacking DNA. This table lists 400,000 to 550,000 distinct CDR3 sequences. This sample was taken from a study of T cells expressing NK-cell markers. Study details: The eight sequenced donors comprised seven who were HCMV-seropositive and one who was seronegative.

Findings and limits, study-wide: Whether expanded NKG2C+ T cell clones were HCMV-specific remained unclear.

This CDR3 comprises 14 residues. Germline V gene data show CDR1 as SNHLY and CDR2 as FYNNEI. The chain has TRBV2 and TRBJ1-6. Source material: blood T cells: a sorted CD56 or NKG2C T cell subset, CD4+ or CD8+ T cells, or bulk PBMC T cells (not recorded which). The sequence derives from a woman aged 18 to 69 in good health. This CDR3 is CASTLRVINSPLHF.